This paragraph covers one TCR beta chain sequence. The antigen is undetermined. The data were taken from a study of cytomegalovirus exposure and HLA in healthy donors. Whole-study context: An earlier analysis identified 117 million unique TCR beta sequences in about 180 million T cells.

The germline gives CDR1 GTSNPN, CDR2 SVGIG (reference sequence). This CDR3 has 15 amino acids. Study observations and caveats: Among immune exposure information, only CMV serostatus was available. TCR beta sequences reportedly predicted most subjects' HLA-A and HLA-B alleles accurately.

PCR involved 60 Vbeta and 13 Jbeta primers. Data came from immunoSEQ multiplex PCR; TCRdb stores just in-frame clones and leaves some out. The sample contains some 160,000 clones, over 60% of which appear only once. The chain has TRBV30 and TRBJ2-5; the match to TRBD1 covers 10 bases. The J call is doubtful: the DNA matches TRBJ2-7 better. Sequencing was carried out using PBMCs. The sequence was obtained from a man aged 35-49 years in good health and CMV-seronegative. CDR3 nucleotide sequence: TGTGCCTGGAGAGTCCCGGGACAGGGGCTAGGCGAGCAGTACTTC. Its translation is CAWRVPGQGLGEQYF.